These 14 T cell receptor beta chains share one sample of origin, sequenced in a study of shared clonotypes between healthy human individuals. Clones were read by immunoSEQ multiplex PCR, and TCRdb kept only the in-frame ones, dropping some. This table holds roughly 2.5 million clones, 85% to 95% found once. Sequenced sample: naive CD4+ T cells sorted from blood. Described subset: CD45RA+ positively selected. The receptors come from a man between 18 and 35 years old in good health.

The rearrangement joins TRBV30 to TRBJ1-6; D possibly corresponds to TRBD1 (6 bases). Per germline, CDR1 GTSNPN and CDR2 SVGIG (reference sequence). CDR3 length: 13 amino acids. Trimming removed 1 base at V and 14 bases at J, with 15 bases between. CDR3 residues: CAWSAGAVTTLHF. The CDR3 bases are TGTGCCTGGAGTGCAGGGGCGGTGACAACCCTCCACTTT.

The rearrangement uses TRBV10-1 and TRBJ2-3; 8 nucleotides line up with TRBD2. Trimming at V came to 0 bases and at J to 11 bases, leaving 10 bases not matched to a gene. Germline values: CDR1 WNHNN, CDR2 SYGVQD (reference sequence). The CDR3 runs 15 residues. CDR3 residues: CASSESMSAGARQYF. In DNA form, the CDR3 reads TGCGCCAGCAGTGAGTCGATGTCAGCGGGGGCAAGGCAGTATTTT.

The chain carries TRBV6-6 and TRBJ2-5; D is undetermined. This CDR3 region has 11 residues. The ends were cut back, 6 bases at V and 9 bases at J, with 11 bases in the middle. Germline loops: CDR1 MNHNY, CDR2 SVGAGI (reference sequence). CDR3 in amino acids: CASSPLGAQYF. The CDR3 nucleotides read TGTGCCAGCAGCCCCCTTGGGGCCCAGTACTTC.

The chain has TRBV21-1 and TRBJ1-1. TRBV21-1 is a documented pseudogene. The CDR3 sequence is 15 residues long. CDR3 DNA sequence: TGTGCCAGCAGCGCCCCATGTCCGGGGGACACTGAAGCTTTCTTT. Protein: CASSAPCPGDTEAFF.

The chain joins TRBV29-1 to TRBJ2-7; no clear D. Trimming pared 2 bases from V and 5 bases from J, leaving 13 bases between. Germline V lookup: CDR1 SQVTM, CDR2 ANQGSEA. The CDR3 contains 13 residues. The CDR3: CSVEIDLRDEQYF. DNA for the CDR3: TGCAGCGTTGAAATAGACCTCCGGGACGAGCAGTACTTC.

The chain is built from TRBV19 and TRBJ1-3; D unresolved. The CDR3 loop spans 16 amino acids. The V end was cut by 3 bases, the J end by 2 bases, with 14 bases between. CDR1 is LNHDA and CDR2 is SQIVND in the germline V gene (reference sequence). CDR3 in amino acids: CASSMHIQLPGNTIYF. CDR3 DNA sequence: TGTGCCAGTAGTATGCACATTCAGCTTCCTGGAAACACCATATATTTT.

The DNA of the CDR3 is TGCGCCAGCAGCCAATTACAGGGAAACAATCAGCCCCAGCATTTT. Residues: CASSQLQGNNQPQHF. J is TRBJ1-5 and V is TRBV4-1; the D gene is possibly TRBD1 (6 bases). The CDR3 has 15 residues. Germline V CDR1 and CDR2: MGHRA, YSYEKL. V was cut by 2 bases and J by 3 bases, with 11 bases left in between.

This sequence joins TRBV6-6 and TRBJ1-4; no reliable D call. Germline V lookup: CDR1 MNHNY, CDR2 SVGAGI (reference sequence). V lost 6 bases and J 8 bases, leaving 16 bases between the germline ends. The CDR3 has 14 amino acids. As DNA, the CDR3 is TGTGCCAGCAGCCTGACTTTCCCAAGGGAAAAACTGTTTTTT. It yields the protein CASSLTFPREKLFF.

This clone has just one count. The rearrangement uses TRBV5-1 and TRBJ2-3; no clear D. CDR1 is SGHRS and CDR2 is YFSETQ in the germline V gene. There are 13 residues in the CDR3. Trimming took 5 bases from V and 3 from J, leaving 10 bases between them. The CDR3: CASRDGSTDTQYF. CDR3 in DNA: TGCGCCAGCAGAGACGGTTCTACAGATACGCAGTATTTT.

The rearrangement links TRBV11-2 to TRBJ1-4, with TRBD1 as a possible D gene (5 bases). V lost 3 bases and J 3 bases, leaving 17 bases between the germline ends. Germline values: CDR1 SGHAT, CDR2 FQNNGV. The CDR3 is 17 amino acids. CDR3 in amino acids: CASSFSFGTAANEKLFF. CDR3 bases: TGTGCCAGCAGCTTTAGTTTTGGGACCGCGGCTAATGAAAAACTGTTTTTT.

Worth noting for this clone: Other DNA sequences from this sample encode an identical CDR3 as well. V gene TRBV10-3 combines with J gene TRBJ2-1; weak D call: TRBD2 (5 bases). The germline V and J ends were trimmed by 2 bases and 9 bases, with 8 bases remaining between them. This CDR3 region has 12 residues. Germline V lookup: CDR1 ENHRY, CDR2 SYGVKD. In DNA, the CDR3 is TGTGCCATCAGTGAGCTTGAGGGTGAGCAGTTCTTC. This translates into CAISELEGEQFF.

The CDR3 is CASSSGLAGGPEQYF. CDR3 sequence (DNA): TGTGCCAGCAGTTCTGGACTAGCGGGGGGGCCCGAGCAGTACTTC. The chain uses TRBV5-4 and TRBJ2-7; 15 bases agree with TRBD2. V was clipped by 5 bases and J by 6 bases; unmatched bases: 6. Germline assignment: CDR1 SGHNT and CDR2 YYREEE (reference sequence). The CDR3 is 15 residues long. Full variable domain (missing parts from reference TRBV5-4 and TRBJ2-7): ETGVTQSPTHLIKTRGQQVTLRCSSQSGHNTVSWYQQALGQGPQFIFQYYREEENGRGNFPPRFSGLQFPNYSSELNVNALELDDSALYLCASSSGLAGGPEQYFGPGTRLTVT.

The chain links TRBV9 to TRBJ1-3; possibly TRBD1 for D (5 bases). Trimming shortened V by 4 bases and J by 3 bases, and 14 bases separated the two germline ends. The CDR3 extends over 15 amino acids. CDR1 SGDLS and CDR2 YYNGEE come from the germline V gene. Here the CDR3 reads CASSSGGASGNTIYF. In nucleotides, the CDR3 is TGTGCCAGCAGCTCAGGAGGGGCTAGTGGAAACACCATATATTTT.

The rearrangement joins TRBV29-1 to TRBJ2-2; 8 positions agree with TRBD1. J was trimmed by 4 bases and V by 6 bases; bases with no gene match: 7. Per germline, CDR1 SQVTM and CDR2 ANQGSEA. This CDR3 has 14 amino acids. The CDR3 spells CSVLVTGATGELFF. The CDR3, as DNA: TGCAGCGTCCTCGTGACAGGGGCCACCGGGGAGCTGTTTTTT.